A selection of T cell receptor beta chains follows, all from one sample in a study of T cell changes during pregnancy in multiple sclerosis. Generated by immunoSEQ multiplex PCR, the TCRdb table keeps only in-frame clones and is missing some. The profile shows fewer than 65,000 clones, over 80% of them singletons. The sequencing used CD4+ T cells from peripheral blood mononuclear cells, collected in the first trimester of pregnancy. These receptor sequences come from a female donor with multiple sclerosis, enrolled in a pregnancy study. The CDR3 runs from the conserved cysteine through the conserved F or W. D genes are given only for firm matches. Part of the rows lack a size; the others show once, few, many or a class for expanded clones.

D	V	size	J	CDR3	DNA
.	TRBV4-3	.	TRBJ2-1	CASSQVLGAYNEQFF	TGCGCCAGCAGCCAAGTGCTGGGGGCTTACAATGAGCAGTTCTTC
TRBD2	TRBV19	.	TRBJ2-1	CASSSGGSSYNEQFF	TGTGCCAGTAGTAGCGGGGGTAGCTCCTACAATGAGCAGTTCTTC
.	TRBV11-2	.	TRBJ2-5	CASSLVGGGYQETQYF	TGTGCCAGCAGCTTAGTGGGTGGCGGGTACCAAGAGACCCAGTACTTC
TRBD1	TRBV11-2	.	TRBJ2-7	CASSPPGQSYEQYF	TGTGCCAGCAGTCCGCCGGGACAGTCCTACGAGCAGTACTTC
.	TRBV4-1	.	TRBJ1-1	CASSRVGLNTEAFF	TGCGCCAGCAGCCGAGTGGGCTTGAACACTGAAGCTTTCTTT
TRBD1	TRBV6-5	.	TRBJ1-1	CASRRQGLTEAFF	TGTGCCAGCAGGCGACAGGGCCTCACTGAAGCTTTCTTT
.	TRBV9	.	TRBJ1-1	CASSVAGDTEAFF	TGTGCCAGCAGCGTCGCAGGGGACACTGAAGCTTTCTTT
.	TRBV4-2	.	TRBJ2-1	CASSQESGGDEQFF	TGTGCCAGCAGCCAAGAGTCGGGGGGCGATGAGCAGTTCTTC
.	TRBV7-2	.	TRBJ1-5	CASSPLQGSQPQHF	TGTGCCAGCAGCCCCCTACAGGGCTCTCAGCCCCAGCATTTT
TRBD1	TRBV2	.	TRBJ1-5	CASKGGTGYTPQHF	TGTGCCAGTAAGGGCGGGACAGGGTATACGCCCCAGCATTTT
.	TRBV7-2	.	TRBJ1-3	CASFGRTHSGNTIYF	TGTGCCAGCTTCGGACGGACACACTCTGGAAACACCATATATTTT
.	TRBV11-2	.	TRBJ1-5	CASSLGAWTAGAQHF	TGTGCCAGCAGCTTAGGAGCGTGGACCGCGGGAGCCCAGCATTTT
.	TRBV27	once	TRBJ1-5	CASSFERSNQPQHF	TGTGCCAGCAGTTTCGAGAGAAGCAATCAGCCCCAGCATTTT
TRBD2	TRBV18	.	TRBJ2-4	CASSPTSDSGIQYF	TGTGCCAGCTCTCCTACTAGCGACTCGGGCATTCAGTACTTC
.	TRBV6-6	.	TRBJ2-3	CASSPPRSTDTQYF	TGTGCCAGCAGCCCTCCGAGGAGCACAGATACGCAGTATTTT
.	TRBV2	once	TRBJ2-5	CASSGQQETQYF	TGTGCCAGCAGTGGGCAGCAAGAGACCCAGTACTTC
.	TRBV7-2	.	TRBJ1-3	CASSPGHLGGNTIYF	TGTGCCAGCAGCCCCGGACACCTCGGGGGAAACACCATATATTTT
.	TRBV6-5	once	TRBJ1-1	CASSYRTTGEAFF	TGTGCCAGCAGTTACCGCACGACAGGTGAAGCTTTCTTT
.	TRBV30	few	TRBJ1-5	CAWSIGARQPQHF	TGTGCCTGGAGTATAGGGGCACGGCAGCCCCAGCATTTT
.	TRBV7-2	.	TRBJ2-2	CASSLQGYTGELFF	TGTGCCAGCAGCTTACAGGGGTACACCGGGGAGCTGTTTTTT
TRBD1	TRBV9	.	TRBJ1-1	CASSVRGRETEAFF	TGTGCCAGCAGCGTGAGGGGGCGCGAGACTGAAGCTTTCTTT
.	TRBV28	.	TRBJ2-5	CASSPTLFRVKQETQYF	TGTGCCAGCAGTCCCACCCTCTTCAGGGTCAAGCAAGAGACCCAGTACTTC
TRBD1	TRBV6-6	.	TRBJ1-2	CASSLTGSQTNYGYTF	TGTGCCAGCAGTTTGACAGGGAGCCAAACTAACTATGGCTACACCTTC
.	TRBV4-3	once	TRBJ1-5	CASSQDRQQGRGTQHF	TGCGCCAGCAGCCAAGACCGACAGCAAGGTCGGGGGACCCAGCATTTT
.	TRBV6-1	.	TRBJ1-5	CASSDQGGYSNQPQHF	TGTGCCAGCAGTGACCAGGGTGGGTATAGCAATCAGCCCCAGCATTTT
.	TRBV5-4	.	TRBJ2-7	CASSQDWYEQYF	TGTGCCAGCAGCCAGGACTGGTACGAGCAGTACTTC
.	TRBV5-6	.	TRBJ2-7	CASSSQGYEQYF	TGTGCCAGCAGCTCTCAGGGCTACGAGCAGTACTTC
TRBD2	TRBV7-3	.	TRBJ2-1	CASSLKPSGGARYNEQFF	TGTGCCAGCAGCTTAAAGCCTAGCGGGGGGGCCCGGTACAATGAGCAGTTCTTC
.	TRBV30	.	TRBJ1-4	CAWSPSPGLPNEKLFF	TGTGCCTGGAGTCCCTCCCCGGGACTGCCTAATGAAAAACTGTTTTTT
.	TRBV7-9	few	TRBJ1-5	CASSLDLAGSNQPQHF	TGTGCCAGCAGCTTAGACCTTGCAGGGAGCAATCAGCCCCAGCATTTT
.	TRBV30	.	TRBJ1-2	CAWSQESRQNYGYTF	TGTGCCTGGAGTCAAGAGTCGCGACAGAACTATGGCTACACCTTC
.	TRBV9	.	TRBJ2-5	CASSVDSGRGIVETQYF	TGTGCCAGCAGCGTAGATAGTGGTAGGGGTATTGTAGAGACCCAGTACTTC
.	TRBV6-1	.	TRBJ1-2	CAVRGPPDGYTF	TGTGCCGTAAGAGGGCCCCCGGATGGCTACACCTTC
TRBD2	TRBV6-1	.	TRBJ2-1	CASSQGLARNEQFF	TGTGCCAGCAGCCAGGGACTAGCGAGGAATGAGCAGTTCTTC
.	TRBV7-9	once	TRBJ1-2	CASSLVAVYGYTF	TGTGCCAGCAGCTTAGTAGCGGTCTATGGCTACACCTTC
TRBD2	TRBV6-5	.	TRBJ2-3	CASSYSSGVTDTQYF	TGTGCCAGCAGTTACTCCAGCGGGGTCACAGATACGCAGTATTTT
TRBD1	TRBV2	medium-sized	TRBJ1-3	CASSGDRATTIYF	TGTGCCAGCAGCGGGGACAGGGCCACCACCATATATTTT
TRBD1	TRBV11-3	.	TRBJ2-5	CASSLGTGRQTQYF	TGTGCCAGCAGCTTAGGGACAGGGCGGCAGACCCAGTACTTC
.	TRBV27	.	TRBJ2-7	CASSSNYEQYF	TGTGCCAGCAGTTCAAACTACGAGCAGTACTTC
.	TRBV7-2	.	TRBJ1-1	CASSPGVQGAFF	TGTGCCAGCAGCCCGGGGGTGCAGGGAGCTTTCTTT
TRBD1	TRBV6-5	.	TRBJ1-2	CASSYYAGQGLGGYTF	TGTGCCAGCAGTTACTACGCGGGACAGGGGTTAGGTGGCTACACCTTC
TRBD2	TRBV6-1	.	TRBJ2-3	CASSERAGGVDTQYF	TGTGCCAGCAGTGAAAGGGCGGGGGGCGTGGATACGCAGTATTTT
.	TRBV5-4	.	TRBJ1-1	CASTQPGQQNTEAFF	TGTGCCAGCACACAGCCGGGACAACAAAACACTGAAGCTTTCTTT
TRBD2	TRBV5-4	.	TRBJ2-3	CASSPGTSGGAGTDTQYF	TGTGCCAGCAGCCCAGGGACTAGCGGGGGGGCTGGCACAGATACGCAGTATTTT
.	TRBV27	.	TRBJ2-2	CASSLYSLNTGELFF	TGTGCCAGCAGTTTATACAGCCTGAACACCGGGGAGCTGTTTTTT
TRBD1	TRBV6-5	.	TRBJ1-1	CASSWDRGVNTEAFF	TGTGCCAGCAGTTGGGACAGGGGAGTTAACACTGAAGCTTTCTTT
.	TRBV9	.	TRBJ1-2	CASSDGTLVYGYTF	TGTGCCAGCAGCGACGGGACACTGGTTTATGGCTACACCTTC
.	TRBV7-2	.	TRBJ1-2	CASSLEHYGYTF	TGTGCCAGCAGCTTAGAGCACTATGGCTACACCTTC
TRBD1	TRBV5-6	.	TRBJ1-6	CASSPPPGDRESHSLHF	TGTGCCAGCAGCCCGCCACCGGGGGACAGGGAGTCTCACAGCCTCCACTTT
TRBD2	TRBV4-3	.	TRBJ2-3	CASSHPSSGVTDTQYF	TGCGCCAGCAGCCATCCCTCTAGCGGGGTCACAGATACGCAGTATTTT
.	TRBV6-6	.	TRBJ1-6	CASNPEGAYNSPLHF	TGTGCCAGCAACCCGGAGGGCGCCTATAATTCACCCCTCCACTTT
.	TRBV6-1	once	TRBJ1-2	CASSETPLGGLRNYGYTF	TGTGCCAGCAGTGAGACCCCCCTTGGCGGGTTGAGAAACTATGGCTACACCTTC
TRBD1	TRBV6-1	.	TRBJ1-1	CASSEGTGGAVEAFF	TGTGCCAGCAGTGAAGGGACAGGGGGGGCCGTCGAAGCTTTCTTT
TRBD1	TRBV18	once	TRBJ2-3	CASSPAGGVGDTQYF	TGTGCCAGCTCACCAGCAGGGGGCGTCGGAGATACGCAGTATTTT